These 17 T cell receptor delta chains share one sample of origin, sequenced in a study of Vδ1+ human thymocytes. Antigens for these TCRs are unknown. Sequences come from RNA converted to cDNA by reverse transcription. Multiplex PCR used pooled V-gene forward primers and a constant-region reverse primer to amplify CDR3s. TCRdb fed the multiplex PCR reads to CATT. The table has some 55,000 delta-chain clones, approximately 15% seen once; the top ten hold around 0.5%. Study results and limitations: In the thymus, TRG and TRD repertoires looked highly polyclonal with Gaussian CDR3 lengths.

Sequences were obtained from Vdelta1+ gamma-delta thymocytes from the thymus. Subset noted: FACS-sorted CD3+ TCRalphabeta- TCRVdelta1+ TCRVdelta2- thymocytes. These receptors came from a boy under two years old who had congenital heart surgery.

This clone occurred a few times. The chain carries TRDV1 and TRDJ1, with no clear D. Germline CDR1 reads TSWWSYY; CDR2 reads QGS. There are 18 residues in the CDR3. The germline V and J ends were trimmed by 0 bases and 3 bases, with 20 bases remaining between them. In DNA, the CDR3 is TGTGCTCTTGGGGAACTAGGGCTCCACTGCGGCCTTTCCGATAAACTCATCTTT. It translates to CALGELGLHCGLSDKLIF.

There are a few counts of this clone. The chain links TRDV1 to TRDJ1, with 13 bases that match TRDD3. Unmatched junction bases numbered 17, after V lost 4 bases and J lost 0 bases. The CDR3 totals 21 residues. Germline V gene lookup returns CDR1 TSWWSYY and CDR2 QGS. For the CDR3, the DNA is TGTGCTCTTGGGGCCTTCCCCTTACATACTGGGGGATACGGATACACCGATAAACTCATCTTT. Translating it yields CALGAFPLHTGGYGYTDKLIF.

The table lists this clone with a few counts. The V and J genes are TRDV2 and TRDJ1; D perhaps matches TRDD3 (5 bases). CDR1 is GEAIGNYY and CDR2 is EKD in the germline V gene. The V gene lost 0 bases and the J gene lost 4 bases, with 17 bases spanning the gap. The length of the CDR3 is 16 residues. The CDR3 sequence: CACDTVVSWALDKLIF. In DNA, the CDR3 is TGTGCCTGTGACACCGTAGTCAGCTGGGCCCTCGATAAACTCATCTTT.

This chain connects TRDV1 to TRDJ1; D call uncertain. The CDR3 extends over 12 amino acids. Trimming shortened V by 2 bases and J by 7 bases, and 8 bases separated the two germline ends. Germline V CDR1 and CDR2: TSWWSYY, QGS. The DNA of the CDR3 is TGTGCTCTTGGGGAAGTCCTTTTTAAACTCATCTTT. It codes for CALGEVLFKLIF.

The chain uses TRDV1 and TRDJ1; 11 nucleotides align to TRDD3. Germline V gene sequence: CDR1 TSWWSYY, CDR2 QGS. The CDR3 totals 18 residues. The trim removed 4 bases at V and 3 bases at J, leaving 13 bases unmatched. This CDR3 reads CALGGFSYWGITADKLIF. The CDR3 DNA sequence: TGTGCTCTTGGGGGCTTTTCCTACTGGGGGATAACGGCCGATAAACTCATCTTT.

This clone was counted a few times. The V gene is TRDV1, the J gene TRDJ1, with 10 bases lining up with TRDD3. The CDR3 totals 24 residues. The germline V gene encodes CDR1 TSWWSYY and CDR2 QGS. J gave up 0 bases and V 2 bases, and 27 bases lay outside the gene matches. The CDR3 loop is CALGENPSTSYGGYEIPDTDKLIF. CDR3 nucleotides: TGTGCTCTTGGGGAAAATCCATCCACTTCCTACGGGGGATACGAAATCCCGGACACCGATAAACTCATCTTT.

The gene calls are TRDV1 and TRDJ1, with 9 bases lining up with TRDD3. V lost 5 bases, J lost 0 bases, and 13 bases stayed unmatched. CDR3 length: 18 residues. Germline V CDR1 and CDR2: TSWWSYY, QGS. The CDR3 DNA is TGTGCTCTTGGGAAAGGGCTGGGGGATCCACCGTACACCGATAAACTCATCTTT. Translated, it gives CALGKGLGDPPYTDKLIF.

The sample holds one count of this clone. The V gene is TRDV1, the J gene TRDJ1, with a tentative D call TRDD3 (9 bases). The germline V gene has CDR1 TSWWSYY and CDR2 QGS. The CDR3 extends over 21 amino acids. Trimming shortened V by 2 bases and J by 5 bases, and 33 bases separated the two germline ends. CDR3 nucleotide sequence: TGTGCTCTTGGGGAATTCGGCCTTCCTAGAGTAAAGTGGGGGATAAAGGATAAACTCATCTTT. It translates to CALGEFGLPRVKWGIKDKLIF.

V gene TRDV1 combines with J gene TRDJ1, with a weak D call TRDD3 (6 bases). Trimming took off 2 bases at V and 0 bases at J, with 19 bases between the two ends. The CDR3 has 18 residues. Germline CDR1 reads TSWWSYY; CDR2 reads QGS. As DNA, the CDR3 is TGTGCTCTTGGGGAATGTGTCACGAGGATACAGTACACCGATAAACTCATCTTT. Translating gives CALGECVTRIQYTDKLIF.

This clone was found a few times. V gene TRDV1 combines with J gene TRDJ1; TRDD2 matches at 7 bases. Germline CDR1 TSWWSYY, CDR2 QGS. V lost 3 bases to trimming and J lost 0 bases; unmatched junction nucleotides: 28. The CDR3 covers 23 residues. In nucleotides, the CDR3 is TGTGCTCTTGGGGAGCATTCCTACCCTCGGCACAAGAATTTACTGTGGTACACCGATAAACTCATCTTT. It yields the protein CALGEHSYPRHKNLLWYTDKLIF.

This clone was detected a few times. Other DNA sequences in this specimen translate into the identical CDR3. The genes are TRDV1 and TRDJ1, with D possibly matching TRDD3 (5 bases). There are 16 residues in the CDR3. Germline values: CDR1 TSWWSYY, CDR2 QGS. Trimming pared 5 bases from V and 0 bases from J, leaving 16 bases between. In nucleotides, the CDR3 is TGTGCTCTTGGGAAGGGATCTTTCACGAACACCGATAAACTCATCTTT. Protein product: CALGKGSFTNTDKLIF.

This clone was counted between two and nine times. The chain combines TRDV1 with TRDJ1, with a weak D call TRDD3 (6 bases). CDR1 and CDR2 from the germline V gene are TSWWSYY and QGS. The CDR3 runs 16 residues. Trimming took off 0 bases at V and 9 bases at J, with 20 bases between the two ends. CDR3 coding DNA: TGTGCTCTTGGGGAACTGGGCGGGATAGAGGGTCCGGAACTCATCTTT. This encodes CALGELGGIEGPELIF.

This clone has only a few counts. The chain links TRDV1 to TRDJ1; 8 bases are a match to TRDD3. V gave up 0 bases and J gave up 0 bases; unmatched junction bases: 12. Germline V gene sequence: CDR1 TSWWSYY, CDR2 QGS. The CDR3 consists of 19 residues. Here the CDR3 DNA reads TGTGCTCTTGGGGAACTAGGTTGGGGGATCCCCATGTACACCGATAAACTCATCTTT. Translating it yields CALGELGWGIPMYTDKLIF.

This clone occurred a few times. The V call is TRDV1, the J call TRDJ1; 10 positions match TRDD3. The CDR3 contains 19 residues. CDR1 is TSWWSYY, CDR2 QGS, per germline. Trimming removed 3 bases from V and 0 bases from J; junction bases left unmatched: 13. The CDR3 region is CALGEPFIWGIGNTDKLIF. DNA for the CDR3: TGTGCTCTTGGGGAGCCCTTCATCTGGGGGATAGGGAACACCGATAAACTCATCTTT.

Details on this clone: Distinct nucleotide sequences in the sample also encode this CDR3. This rearrangement joins TRDV1 to TRDJ1, with TRDD3 identical over 7 bases. After removal of 0 bases from V and 2 bases from J, the junction contained 21 bases not matched to a gene. Germline values: CDR1 TSWWSYY, CDR2 QGS. The CDR3 loop spans 21 amino acids. CDR3 bases: TGTGCTCTTGGGGAACTAAGGCTTACTGGGGACGGGTTGAGGAAAACCGATAAACTCATCTTT. It specifies CALGELRLTGDGLRKTDKLIF.

This chain joins TRDV1 and TRDJ1; D not resolved. This CDR3 is built from 15 residues. Between the trimmed V and J ends, which lost 2 bases and 9 bases, there was a span of 19 bases. Germline V gene sequence: CDR1 TSWWSYY, CDR2 QGS. The CDR3 spells CALGEYTSQLHQLIF. DNA for the CDR3: TGTGCTCTTGGGGAATATACCTCCCAGCTGCATCAACTCATCTTT.

This clone was counted a few times. The gene calls are TRDV1 and TRDJ1, with 9 bases lining up with TRDD3. V gave up 2 bases and J gave up 0 bases; unmatched junction bases: 19. CDR1 is TSWWSYY and CDR2 is QGS in the germline V gene. The CDR3 runs to 21 residues. The CDR3 sequence: CALGEDVPPWGMRRYTDKLIF. The DNA of the CDR3 is TGTGCTCTTGGGGAAGATGTCCCTCCCTGGGGGATGCGACGTTACACCGATAAACTCATCTTT.